The T cell receptor beta chain described here comes from a study of blood T cell repertoires in COVID-19. The overall study: Donors in the United States, Italy and Spain gave samples during acute or convalescent COVID-19.

Methods used by the authors: Nucleated cell counts were estimated from reference gene primer amplification. Here immunoSEQ multiplex PCR was the method, and the copy in TCRdb shows in-frame clones only, minus some. V, J and clone size are taken as reported in that table, and D and trimming were inferred from the DNA itself. In the table there are roughly 340,000 clones, 85% to 90% of which are singletons. The V and J ends lost 1 base and 4 bases respectively, with 14 bases between them. This CDR3 comprises 15 residues. Germline values: CDR1 SGHTS, CDR2 YDEGEE. The study drew participants aged about 18 to 90 years from some 23 US areas. For recovered donors of Cohort 3, there were two negative PCRs, clearance, or symptom resolution.

The receptor's source is a man aged 18-30 years who had recovered from COVID-19. This sequence joins TRBV5-8 and TRBJ1-2; D is possibly TRBD1 (5 bases). The sample taken for sequencing was PBMCs or T cells enriched from blood (not recorded which). CDR3 in amino acids: CASSLYGADLYGYTF. CDR3 nucleotide sequence: TGTGCCAGCAGCTTGTATGGGGCGGACCTCTATGGCTACACCTTC.